Listed below are T cell receptor beta chains from one sample, sequenced in a study of cytomegalovirus exposure and HLA in healthy donors. Clones were read by immunoSEQ multiplex PCR, and TCRdb kept only the in-frame ones, dropping some. This sample carries some 170,000 clones, more than 65% of them seen once, and the ten largest clones take 2.5% to 3%. Sequencing was performed on PBMCs. The receptors were gathered from a female donor in good health and CMV-seronegative. The CDR3 runs from the conserved cysteine through the conserved F or W. D genes are given only for firm matches. Size is omitted from some rows. Given values are once, few, many or a class for expanded clones.

v_call: TRBV5-1
clone_size: -
d_call: TRBD2
j_call: TRBJ2-3
cdr3_nt: TGCGCCAGCAGCTTGGGGTCCCTAGCGGCTAGCACAGATACGCAGTATTTT
cdr3_aa: CASSLGSLAASTDTQYF

v_call: TRBV10-3
clone_size: -
d_call: TRBD2
j_call: TRBJ2-7
cdr3_nt: TGTGCCATCAAGGGGAGAGGACTAGCGGGGTCCTACGAGCAGTACTTC
cdr3_aa: CAIKGRGLAGSYEQYF

v_call: TRBV4-3
clone_size: -
d_call: TRBD2
j_call: TRBJ2-1
cdr3_nt: TGCGCCAGCAGCCACTCGGCGGGGGGCAATGAGCAGTTCTTC
cdr3_aa: CASSHSAGGNEQFF

v_call: TRBV7-9
clone_size: -
d_call: TRBD1
j_call: TRBJ2-7
cdr3_nt: TGTGCCAGCAGACCTGTACTCGGACAGGGCTACGAGCAGTACTTC
cdr3_aa: CASRPVLGQGYEQYF

v_call: TRBV25-1
clone_size: -
d_call: -
j_call: TRBJ1-2
cdr3_nt: TGTGCCAGCAGTGGACAGGACTATGGCTACACCTTC
cdr3_aa: CASSGQDYGYTF

v_call: TRBV4-2
clone_size: -
d_call: TRBD2
j_call: TRBJ2-5
cdr3_nt: TGTGCCAGCAGCCCCGGGACTAGCGGGAGATTCAGGCAAGAGACCCAGTACTTC
cdr3_aa: CASSPGTSGRFRQETQYF

v_call: TRBV6-1
clone_size: -
d_call: -
j_call: TRBJ1-2
cdr3_nt: TGTGCCAGCAGTTATGGGACAAGCTATGGCTACACCTTC
cdr3_aa: CASSYGTSYGYTF

v_call: TRBV18
clone_size: -
d_call: -
j_call: TRBJ1-3
cdr3_nt: TGTGCCAGCTCACCACGGGACCCAGGGGACACCATATATTTT
cdr3_aa: CASSPRDPGDTIYF

v_call: TRBV10-1
clone_size: -
d_call: TRBD1
j_call: TRBJ2-2
cdr3_nt: TGCGCCAGTCCGCCGGGGATGTGGGACAGGGGGCATGGCGGGGAGCTGTTTTTT
cdr3_aa: CASPPGMWDRGHGGELFF

v_call: TRBV7-2
clone_size: -
d_call: -
j_call: TRBJ2-7
cdr3_nt: TGTGCCAGCAGCTTAAGTGGAGCGAGTCGTACCTACGAGCAGTACTTC
cdr3_aa: CASSLSGASRTYEQYF

v_call: TRBV5-1
clone_size: -
d_call: -
j_call: TRBJ1-1
cdr3_nt: TGCGCCAGCAGCCTTGCGGCAGGGGAGCACACTGAAGCTTTCTTT
cdr3_aa: CASSLAAGEHTEAFF

v_call: TRBV28
clone_size: -
d_call: TRBD2
j_call: TRBJ2-3
cdr3_nt: TGTGCCAGCAGTCAAAACTTACAGGGACTAGCGGGAGGTTGGACAGATACGCAGTATTTT
cdr3_aa: CASSQNLQGLAGGWTDTQYF

v_call: TRBV19
clone_size: few
d_call: -
j_call: TRBJ2-7
cdr3_nt: TGTGCCAGTAGTTCAGGTTACGAGCAGTACTTC
cdr3_aa: CASSSGYEQYF

v_call: TRBV11-2
clone_size: -
d_call: -
j_call: TRBJ1-1
cdr3_nt: TGTGCCAGCAGCCAGGGCAGGGGTGCCGAAGCTTTCTTT
cdr3_aa: CASSQGRGAEAFF

v_call: TRBV11-3
clone_size: -
d_call: TRBD1
j_call: TRBJ1-2
cdr3_nt: TGTGCCAGCAGCTCTCCTCAACAGGGGAGGAATGGCTACACCTTC
cdr3_aa: CASSSPQQGRNGYTF

v_call: TRBV28
clone_size: -
d_call: -
j_call: TRBJ1-2
cdr3_nt: TGTGCCAGCAGTAGAACAGGGATCTATGGCTACACCTTC
cdr3_aa: CASSRTGIYGYTF

v_call: TRBV30
clone_size: few
d_call: -
j_call: TRBJ2-3
cdr3_nt: TGTGCCTGGACTTCTTCAGATACGCAGTATTTT
cdr3_aa: CAWTSSDTQYF

v_call: TRBV4-1
clone_size: -
d_call: TRBD2
j_call: TRBJ2-3
cdr3_nt: TGCGCCAGCAGCCAAGGCCCTCTAGCGGGAGAAACAGATACGCAGTATTTT
cdr3_aa: CASSQGPLAGETDTQYF

v_call: TRBV6-5
clone_size: -
d_call: TRBD2
j_call: TRBJ2-5
cdr3_nt: TGTGCCAGCAGTTTAGCGGGGCCACCCGGAGAGACCCAGTACTTC
cdr3_aa: CASSLAGPPGETQYF

v_call: TRBV2
clone_size: -
d_call: -
j_call: TRBJ1-1
cdr3_nt: TGTGCCAGCAGTGTCTACAGGCTCGAGGCTTTCTTT
cdr3_aa: CASSVYRLEAFF

v_call: TRBV6-6
clone_size: -
d_call: TRBD1
j_call: TRBJ1-5
cdr3_nt: TGTGCCAGCAGGTCACAGGGGAAAAGTCAGCCCCAGCATTTT
cdr3_aa: CASRSQGKSQPQHF

v_call: TRBV5-1
clone_size: -
d_call: TRBD1
j_call: TRBJ1-1
cdr3_nt: TGCGCCAGCGCGTCATCAGGACAGGACACTGAAGCTTTCTTT
cdr3_aa: CASASSGQDTEAFF

v_call: TRBV5-4
clone_size: -
d_call: -
j_call: TRBJ2-7
cdr3_nt: TGTGCCAGCAGCTTGGTTCGGGGTAGTGTTGGCGAGCAGTACTTC
cdr3_aa: CASSLVRGSVGEQYF

v_call: TRBV5-6
clone_size: -
d_call: TRBD2
j_call: TRBJ2-5
cdr3_nt: TGTGCCAGCAGACAGCGGGGATCGTACCAAGAGACCCAGTACTTC
cdr3_aa: CASRQRGSYQETQYF

v_call: TRBV29-1
clone_size: -
d_call: -
j_call: TRBJ2-5
cdr3_nt: TGCAGCGGCAGGGAAGCCCGAGATTCCCAGTACTTC
cdr3_aa: CSGREARDSQYF

v_call: TRBV7-9
clone_size: few
d_call: -
j_call: TRBJ2-1
cdr3_nt: TGTGCCAGCAGCTTCGCTAGCTCCTACAATGAGCAGTTCTTC
cdr3_aa: CASSFASSYNEQFF

v_call: TRBV29-1
clone_size: -
d_call: -
j_call: TRBJ1-2
cdr3_nt: TGCAGCGTTGTTGGCATGAACTATGGCTACACCTTC
cdr3_aa: CSVVGMNYGYTF

v_call: TRBV27
clone_size: few
d_call: TRBD1
j_call: TRBJ1-2
cdr3_nt: TGTGCCAGCAGTTCACAGGGGGCGCGAAGCTATGGCTACACCTTC
cdr3_aa: CASSSQGARSYGYTF

v_call: TRBV11-2
clone_size: -
d_call: -
j_call: TRBJ1-2
cdr3_nt: TGTGCCAGCAGCTCCACGAAGACAGGACCCTATGGCTACACCTTC
cdr3_aa: CASSSTKTGPYGYTF

v_call: TRBV11-3
clone_size: once
d_call: -
j_call: TRBJ1-1
cdr3_nt: TGTGCCAGCCGTCCCGGGGGATCCGGGAACACTGAAGCTTTCTTT
cdr3_aa: CASRPGGSGNTEAFF

v_call: TRBV7-6
clone_size: -
d_call: TRBD2
j_call: TRBJ2-1
cdr3_nt: TGTGCCAGCAGCGGAGCGGGGGGCTCCTACAATGAGCAGTTCTTC
cdr3_aa: CASSGAGGSYNEQFF

v_call: TRBV7-9
clone_size: -
d_call: TRBD1
j_call: TRBJ2-7
cdr3_nt: TGTGCCAGCAGCTCTAGTGTCACAGGGGACTCCTACGAGCAGTACTTC
cdr3_aa: CASSSSVTGDSYEQYF

v_call: TRBV7-8
clone_size: -
d_call: TRBD2
j_call: TRBJ2-1
cdr3_nt: TGTGCCAGCAGCTTACCTAGCGGGAGAGAGCAGTTCTTC
cdr3_aa: CASSLPSGREQFF

v_call: TRBV18
clone_size: -
d_call: -
j_call: TRBJ2-1
cdr3_nt: TGTGCCAGCTCACAGGAGTTCTACAATGAGCAGTTCTTC
cdr3_aa: CASSQEFYNEQFF

v_call: TRBV28
clone_size: -
d_call: TRBD1
j_call: TRBJ2-5
cdr3_nt: TGTGCCAGCAGTTTGGACAGGGCAGAGACCCAGTACTTC
cdr3_aa: CASSLDRAETQYF

v_call: TRBV7-9
clone_size: -
d_call: TRBD1
j_call: TRBJ2-5
cdr3_nt: TGTGCCAGCAGCTTAGGGACAGGGCTCCTCCAAGAGACCCAGTACTTC
cdr3_aa: CASSLGTGLLQETQYF

v_call: TRBV30
clone_size: few
d_call: -
j_call: TRBJ2-1
cdr3_nt: TGTGCCTGGAGTGTACTTCTGAACAATGAGCAGTTCTTC
cdr3_aa: CAWSVLLNNEQFF

v_call: TRBV4-3
clone_size: -
d_call: TRBD2
j_call: TRBJ2-2
cdr3_nt: TGCGCCAGCAGCCAAGATCTGACTAGCGGGAGGGCCGACACCGGGGAGCTGTTTTTT
cdr3_aa: CASSQDLTSGRADTGELFF

v_call: TRBV30
clone_size: -
d_call: -
j_call: TRBJ2-7
cdr3_nt: TGTGCCTGGAGAGGGAGTGGGATAAACGAGCAGTACTTC
cdr3_aa: CAWRGSGINEQYF

v_call: TRBV4-2
clone_size: once
d_call: -
j_call: TRBJ1-2
cdr3_nt: TGTGCCAGCAGCCAACTTATCTCGGGTCCTGAGGCGGGCTACACCTTC
cdr3_aa: CASSQLISGPEAGYTF

v_call: TRBV5-1
clone_size: -
d_call: -
j_call: TRBJ1-1
cdr3_nt: TGCGCCAGCAGCTTGGTTCTGGGAGACACTGAAGCTTTCTTT
cdr3_aa: CASSLVLGDTEAFF